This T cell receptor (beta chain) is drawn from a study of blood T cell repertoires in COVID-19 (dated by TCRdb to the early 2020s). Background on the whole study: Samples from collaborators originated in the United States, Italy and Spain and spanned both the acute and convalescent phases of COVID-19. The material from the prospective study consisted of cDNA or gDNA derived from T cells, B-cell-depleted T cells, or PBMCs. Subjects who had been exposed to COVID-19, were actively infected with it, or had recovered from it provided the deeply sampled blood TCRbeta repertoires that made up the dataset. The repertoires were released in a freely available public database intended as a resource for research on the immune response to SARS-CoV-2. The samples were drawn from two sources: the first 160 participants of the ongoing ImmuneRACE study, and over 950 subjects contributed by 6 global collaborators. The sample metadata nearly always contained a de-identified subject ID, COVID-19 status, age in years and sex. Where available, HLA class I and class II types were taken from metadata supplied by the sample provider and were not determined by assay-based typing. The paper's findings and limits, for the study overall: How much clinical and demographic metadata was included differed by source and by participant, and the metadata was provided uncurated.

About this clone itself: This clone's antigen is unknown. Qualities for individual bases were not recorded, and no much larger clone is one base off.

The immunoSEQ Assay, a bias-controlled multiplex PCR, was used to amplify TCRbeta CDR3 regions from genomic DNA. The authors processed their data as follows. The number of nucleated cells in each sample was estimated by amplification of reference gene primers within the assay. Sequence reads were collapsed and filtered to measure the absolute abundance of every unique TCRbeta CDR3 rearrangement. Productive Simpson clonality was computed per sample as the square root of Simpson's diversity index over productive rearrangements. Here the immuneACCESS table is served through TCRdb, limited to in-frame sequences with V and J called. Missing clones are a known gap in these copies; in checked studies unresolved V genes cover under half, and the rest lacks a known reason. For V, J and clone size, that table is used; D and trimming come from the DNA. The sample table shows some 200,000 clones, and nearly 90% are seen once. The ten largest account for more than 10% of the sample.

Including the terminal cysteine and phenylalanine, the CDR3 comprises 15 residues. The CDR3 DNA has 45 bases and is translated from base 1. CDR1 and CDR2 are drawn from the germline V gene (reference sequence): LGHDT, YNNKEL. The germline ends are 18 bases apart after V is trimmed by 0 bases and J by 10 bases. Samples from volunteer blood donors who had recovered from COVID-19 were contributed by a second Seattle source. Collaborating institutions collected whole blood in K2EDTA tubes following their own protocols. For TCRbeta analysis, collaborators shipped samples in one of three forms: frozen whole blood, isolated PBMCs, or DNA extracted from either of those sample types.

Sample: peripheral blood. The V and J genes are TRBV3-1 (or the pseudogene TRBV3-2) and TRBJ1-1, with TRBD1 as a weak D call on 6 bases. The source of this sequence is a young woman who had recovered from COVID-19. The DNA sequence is TGTGCCAGCAGCCAAGATGGGGGGGCGAGGCAGGTAGCTTTCTTT. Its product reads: CASSQDGGARQVAFF.